One sample yielded the 12 T cell receptor beta chains listed below, sequenced in a study of cytomegalovirus exposure and HLA in healthy donors (dated by TCRdb to 2016 to 2017). Library construction relied on the immunoSEQ multiplex PCR assay. For the multiplex PCR, a mixture combining 60 forward primers for TCR Vbeta segments and 13 reverse primers for TCR Jbeta segments was used. TCRdb stores this immuneACCESS table with in-frame sequences only. Part of the clones is absent; in the studies checked, under half of the shortfall reflects unresolved V genes, and no reason is known for the rest. Present in this sample are roughly 74,000 clones, 78% of which were seen just once. The top ten constitute approximately 1.5% of the sample. Source material: PBMCs. The receptors were gathered from a man aged 35-49 years in good health and CMV-seronegative.

The chain combines TRBV28 with TRBJ1-1; D not resolved. The CDR3 is 12 residues long. Germline V lookup: CDR1 MDHEN, CDR2 SYDVKM. Trimming pared 2 bases from V and 8 bases from J, leaving 9 bases between. DNA of the CDR3: TGTGCCAGCAGTTTACTCGGCGGAGAAGCTTTCTTT. The encoded protein is CASSLLGGEAFF. The variable domain in full, completed from reference TRBV28 and TRBJ1-1, reads DVKVTQSSRYLVKRTGEKVFLECVQDMDHENMFWYRQDPGLGLRLIYFSYDVKMKEKGDIPEGYSVSREKKERFSLILESASTNQTSMYLCASSLLGGEAFFGQGTRLTVV.

The gene calls are TRBV7-3 and TRBJ2-1; maybe TRBD1 (7 bases). This CDR3 comprises 16 residues. Germline lookup yields CDR1 SGHTA and CDR2 FQGTGA. Trimming took off 0 bases at V and 6 bases at J, with 15 bases between the two ends. CDR3 region: CASSLTSAGGGNEQFF. The CDR3 DNA is TGTGCCAGCAGCTTAACCTCGGCAGGGGGAGGCAATGAGCAGTTCTTC.

This chain links TRBV6-5 with TRBJ2-7, with 12 bases that match TRBD1. Germline trimming cut 7 bases from V and 7 bases from J; bases unmatched to any gene: 11. CDR3 length: 15 amino acids. Germline V gene sequence: CDR1 MNHEY, CDR2 SVGAGI. The CDR3 is CASTQGTGGAREQYF. CDR3 DNA sequence: TGTGCCAGCACCCAGGGGACAGGGGGCGCGAGGGAGCAGTACTTC.

This clone was seen more than once but under ten times. V and J are TRBV19 and TRBJ2-7, with TRBD2 matching 13 bases. CDR1 is LNHDA and CDR2 is SQIVND in the germline V gene (reference sequence). CDR3 size: 16 residues. Trimming cost V 5 bases and J 4 bases; bases outside gene matches: 8. CDR3 in DNA: TGTGCCAGTAGTGGCTCTAGGACTAGCGGGAGATACGAGCAGTACTTC. Its protein is CASSGSRTSGRYEQYF.

The V and J genes are TRBV7-9 and TRBJ2-5, with D possibly being TRBD1 (5 bases). Germline values: CDR1 SEHNR, CDR2 FQNEAQ (reference sequence). CDR3 size: 13 residues. With 3 bases removed from V and 4 bases from J, the gap between germline ends came to 9 bases. The CDR3 DNA reads TGTGCCAGCAGCTTGGACACAACAGAGACCCAGTACTTC. Encoded protein: CASSLDTTETQYF.

This clone was recorded only once. The chain recombines TRBV6-6 with TRBJ2-1, with D unresolved. The CDR3 is made up of 12 amino acids. The germline V and J ends were trimmed by 6 bases and 5 bases, with 8 bases remaining between them. The germline V gene has CDR1 MNHNY and CDR2 SVGAGI (reference sequence). The CDR3 sequence: CASSPSNNEQFF. The CDR3 region has the DNA TGTGCCAGCAGCCCTTCTAACAATGAGCAGTTCTTC.

The chain is built from TRBV5-1 and TRBJ1-1; 10 bases align to TRBD1. V shed 3 bases and J 5 bases; nucleotides not matched to a gene: 4. The CDR3 consists of 14 residues. Germline CDR1 and CDR2: SGHRS and YFSETQ. Here the CDR3 reads CASSSGTGATEAFF. The CDR3 coding sequence is TGCGCCAGCAGCTCCGGGACAGGGGCGACTGAAGCTTTCTTT.

The rearrangement joins TRBV7-3 to TRBJ1-1; D might be TRBD1 (6 bases). V gave up 5 bases and J gave up 0 bases, with 13 bases separating them. Germline V gene data show CDR1 as SGHTA and CDR2 as FQGTGA. The CDR3 contains 15 residues. The DNA for the CDR3 is TGTGCCAGCAGCAAACAGGGAACACTGAACACTGAAGCTTTCTTT. Protein sequence: CASSKQGTLNTEAFF. The complete variable domain, with remaining parts taken from reference TRBV7-3 and TRBJ1-1, reads GAGVSQTPSNKVTEKGKYVELRCDPISGHTALYWYRQSLGQGPEFLIYFQGTGAADDSGLPNDRFFAVRPEGSVSTLKIQRTERGDSAVYLCASSKQGTLNTEAFFGQGTRLTVV.

The chain's CDR3 is CSVEILLQGRETQYF. The CDR3 DNA is TGCAGCGTTGAAATACTGCTACAGGGTAGGGAGACCCAGTACTTC. J is TRBJ2-5 and V is TRBV29-1; perhaps TRBD1 as D (6 bases). With 2 bases removed from V and 5 bases from J, the gap between germline ends came to 18 bases. The CDR3 consists of 15 residues. In germline, CDR1 is SQVTM, CDR2 ANQGSEA.

V usage is TRBV6-1 and J usage is TRBJ1-1; TRBD1 might be the D (5 bases). V was cut by 6 bases and J by 5 bases, with 13 bases left in between. Germline loops: CDR1 MNHNS, CDR2 SASEGT. This CDR3 is 13 amino acids long. CDR3 amino acids: CASRGGVWTEAFF. In DNA form, the CDR3 reads TGTGCCAGCAGGGGGGGGGTTTGGACTGAAGCTTTCTTT.

The chain uses TRBV28 and TRBJ2-5, with D tentatively TRBD1 (6 bases). Trimming stripped 6 bases from V and 4 bases from J, with 15 bases between. The CDR3 contains 14 residues. Looked up from germline, CDR1 is MDHEN and CDR2 is SYDVKM. Here the CDR3 DNA reads TGTGCCAGCAGCTACGTACAGGGTCGAGAGACCCAGTACTTC. Translating gives CASSYVQGRETQYF.

This chain uses TRBV6-4 with TRBJ2-3; 8 nucleotides match TRBD2. This CDR3 is 15 amino acids long. J was trimmed by 6 bases and V by 3 bases; bases with no gene match: 8. Germline CDR1 and CDR2: MRHNA and SNTAGT. CDR3 DNA sequence: TGTGCCAGCAGTGAGGGGCGGGAGGCTTCGGATACGCAGTATTTT. Amino acids: CASSEGREASDTQYF.